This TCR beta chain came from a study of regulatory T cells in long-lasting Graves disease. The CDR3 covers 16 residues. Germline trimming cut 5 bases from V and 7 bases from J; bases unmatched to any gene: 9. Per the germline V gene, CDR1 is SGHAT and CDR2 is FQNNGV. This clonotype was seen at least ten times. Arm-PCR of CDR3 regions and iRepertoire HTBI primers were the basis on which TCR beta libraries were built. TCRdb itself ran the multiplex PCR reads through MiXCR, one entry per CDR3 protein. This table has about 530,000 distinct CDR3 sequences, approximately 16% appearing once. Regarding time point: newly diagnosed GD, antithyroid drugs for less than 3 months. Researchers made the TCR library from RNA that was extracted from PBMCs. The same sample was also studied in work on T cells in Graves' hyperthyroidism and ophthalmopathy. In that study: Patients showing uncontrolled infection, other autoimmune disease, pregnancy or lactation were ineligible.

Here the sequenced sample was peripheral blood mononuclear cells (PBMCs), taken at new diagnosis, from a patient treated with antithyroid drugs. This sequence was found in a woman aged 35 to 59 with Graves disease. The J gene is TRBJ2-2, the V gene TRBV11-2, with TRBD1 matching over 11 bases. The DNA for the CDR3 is TGTGCCAGCAGCCCCTCCGGGACAGGGGGGGGCGGGGAGCTGTTTTTT. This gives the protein CASSPSGTGGGGELFF.